One and the same sample provided the 21 T cell receptor beta chains below, sequenced in a study of T cells after posttransplantation cyclophosphamide. A marrow graft followed busulfan-fludarabine conditioning, with cyclophosphamide on days +3 and +4. Sequencing was performed with immunoSEQ multiplex PCR; in TCRdb, only in-frame clones are kept and a portion is missing. The profile covers 7,500 or so clones, none occurring a single time. Sequenced material: PBMCs, taken after allogeneic stem cell transplant with posttransplant cyclophosphamide. The receptor set was obtained from a female patient aged 50 to 65 who received an allogeneic stem cell transplant from an unrelated donor, was CMV-positive, and had acute GVHD only. A subset of T cells may come from the graft donor.

In its sample, this clone was seen many times. The V and J genes are TRBV5-6 and TRBJ2-3; possibly TRBD1 for D (5 bases). V was cut by 1 base and J by 0 bases, with 12 bases left in between. In germline, CDR1 is SGHDT, CDR2 YYEEEE. The CDR3 totals 16 residues. The CDR3 region has the DNA TGTGCCAGCAGCTTGAGGAGACAGACTAGCACAGATACGCAGTATTTT. Translating it yields CASSLRRQTSTDTQYF.

The chain links TRBV7-8 to TRBJ2-2, with D perhaps matching TRBD1 (6 bases). Germline V CDR1 and CDR2: SGHVS, FQNEAQ. V was clipped by 5 bases and J by 4 bases, with 14 bases between them. This CDR3 is built from 15 residues. Here the CDR3 reads CASSLSTGSTGELFF. Here the CDR3 DNA reads TGTGCCAGCAGCCTCTCGACAGGTAGCACCGGGGAGCTGTTTTTT.

This clone was seen many times. Here the CDR3 reads CASSGAGQGSYEQYF. CDR3 nucleotide sequence: TGTGCCAGCAGCGGTGCCGGACAGGGGTCCTACGAGCAGTACTTC. This chain links TRBV11-3 with TRBJ2-7; 9 nucleotides agree with TRBD1. Unmatched junction bases numbered 6, after V lost 5 bases and J lost 1 base. Looked up from germline, CDR1 is SGHNT and CDR2 is YENEEA. The CDR3 spans 15 residues.

The chain uses TRBV19 and TRBJ1-2; the match to TRBD1 covers 8 bases. Germline trimming cut 3 bases from V and 0 bases from J; bases unmatched to any gene: 3. The CDR3 has 15 residues. Germline V CDR1 and CDR2: LNHDA, SQIVND (reference sequence). In DNA, the CDR3 is TGTGCCAGTAGTATGGACAGGGAGGCTAACTATGGCTACACCTTC. Protein sequence: CASSMDREANYGYTF.

This chain connects TRBV25-1 to TRBJ2-3; 7 bases match TRBD1. The trim removed 4 bases at V and 2 bases at J, leaving 6 bases unmatched. Germline-derived CDR1 and CDR2 are MGHDK and SYGVNS. CDR3 size: 15 residues. The DNA of the CDR3 is TGTGCCAGCAGTGGCCGGGACAGCTACACAGATACGCAGTATTTT. Amino acids: CASSGRDSYTDTQYF.

This clone was detected many times. The chain joins TRBV5-1 to TRBJ2-5; D is possibly TRBD1 (6 bases). This CDR3 has 14 amino acids. Germline loops: CDR1 SGHRS, CDR2 YFSETQ. The germline V and J ends were trimmed by 6 bases and 4 bases, with 16 bases remaining between them. The CDR3 reads CASNLQGAGETQYF. CDR3 nucleotide sequence: TGCGCCAGCAACCTACAGGGCGCTGGAGAGACCCAGTACTTC. Drawing the rest from reference TRBV5-1 and TRBJ2-5, the complete variable domain is KAGVTQTPRYLIKTRGQQVTLSCSPISGHRSVSWYQQTPGQGLQFLFEYFSETQRNKGNFPGRFSGRQFSNSRSEMNVSTLELGDSALYLCASNLQGAGETQYFGPGTRLLVL.

The chain is built from TRBV11-2 and TRBJ2-1, with TRBD2 matching 8 bases. V shed 5 bases and J 4 bases; nucleotides not matched to a gene: 4. The CDR3 contains 14 residues. Looked up from germline, CDR1 is SGHAT and CDR2 is FQNNGV. In DNA form, the CDR3 reads TGTGCCAGCAGCACAACTAGCGGATACAATGAGCAGTTCTTC. Its translation: CASSTTSGYNEQFF.

This clone showed up many times. The rearrangement joins TRBV5-4 to TRBJ2-7, with a possible D match to TRBD1 (6 bases). CDR1 and CDR2 from the germline V gene are SGHNT and YYREEE (reference sequence). V was clipped by 4 bases and J by 0 bases, with 14 bases between them. This CDR3 region has 15 residues. DNA for the CDR3: TGTGCCAGCAGCAGAGGTCCGGGACACTCCTACGAGCAGTACTTC. The encoded protein is CASSRGPGHSYEQYF.

Ten or more counts support this clone. J is TRBJ2-7 and V is TRBV2; TRBD2 might be the D (6 bases). The V gene lost 3 bases and the J gene lost 3 bases, with 9 bases spanning the gap. The germline V gene has CDR1 SNHLY and CDR2 FYNNEI. The CDR3 sequence is 13 residues long. The CDR3: CASSETGDYEQYF. In DNA, the CDR3 is TGTGCCAGCAGTGAGACGGGAGACTACGAGCAGTACTTC.

This clone was picked up a small number of times. The chain has TRBV23-1 and TRBJ1-6; no clear D. TRBV23-1 is marked as an open reading frame, function uncertain. CDR3 length: 14 residues. Trimming stripped 5 bases from V and 7 bases from J, with 12 bases between. This CDR3 is CASSKREWNSPLHF. In nucleotides, the CDR3 is TGCGCCAGCAGTAAACGGGAGTGGAATTCACCCCTCCACTTT.

This clone was detected ten times or more. The CDR3 DNA follows: TGTGCCAGCAGTTCCATCAGCAGACAGGGAACTGAAGCTTTCTTT. Translating gives CASSSISRQGTEAFF. The rearrangement links TRBV28 to TRBJ1-1; 7 nucleotides line up with TRBD1. The germline V gene has CDR1 MDHEN and CDR2 SYDVKM. V was pared by 4 bases and J by 5 bases, with 10 bases of the junction left unmatched. This CDR3 is built from 15 residues. Based on the CDR3 plus reference TRBV28 and TRBJ1-1, the full variable domain is DVKVTQSSRYLVKRTGEKVFLECVQDMDHENMFWYRQDPGLGLRLIYFSYDVKMKEKGDIPEGYSVSREKKERFSLILESASTNQTSMYLCASSSISRQGTEAFFGQGTRLTVV.

This clone was detected many times. The gene calls are TRBV29-1 and TRBJ2-3, with no clear D. The CDR3 is 12 amino acids. Germline-derived CDR1 and CDR2 are SQVTM and ANQGSEA. Between the trimmed V and J ends, which lost 4 bases and 6 bases, there was a span of 11 bases. CDR3 DNA: TGCAGCGTTGGTGAACTCGGGGATACGCAGTATTTT. As protein: CSVGELGDTQYF.

This clone was seen at least ten times. The chain is built from TRBV30 and TRBJ1-2; D not resolved. The CDR3 extends over 13 amino acids. Germline values: CDR1 GTSNPN, CDR2 SVGIG (reference sequence). The V and J ends lost 2 bases and 5 bases respectively, with 12 bases between them. The CDR3 bases are TGTGCCTGGAGTACGGGAGAGTCTTATGGCTACACCTTC. Translation: CAWSTGESYGYTF.

This clone was detected only a few times. This chain connects TRBV14 to TRBJ1-2; D is possibly TRBD1 (5 bases). Germline V gene sequence: CDR1 SGHDN, CDR2 FVKESK. With 2 bases removed from V and 6 bases from J, the gap between germline ends came to 13 bases. The CDR3 is 14 amino acids. In nucleotides, the CDR3 is TGTGCCAGCAGCCAATTATCAGGGTTTGATGGCTACACCTTC. It codes for CASSQLSGFDGYTF.

In its sample, this clone was seen many times. The rearrangement links TRBV6-5 to TRBJ2-7; possible D gene TRBD2, 6 bases. The germline gives CDR1 MNHEY, CDR2 SVGAGI. Trimming took 6 bases from V and 0 from J, leaving 15 bases between them. CDR3 length equals 15 residues. CDR3 loop: CASSEDPSDSYEQYF. In DNA, the CDR3 is TGTGCCAGCAGCGAGGATCCTAGCGACTCCTACGAGCAGTACTTC.

This clone was found many times. V usage is TRBV2 and J usage is TRBJ2-2; TRBD2 is a possible D gene (6 bases). This CDR3 is built from 18 residues. Germline V lookup: CDR1 SNHLY, CDR2 FYNNEI. Trimming removed 7 bases at V and 5 bases at J, with 26 bases between. CDR3 nucleotides: TGTGCCAGCATCCCGCCGCCTGGGGGGAGTGGATGGACCGGGGAGCTGTTTTTT. Encoded protein: CASIPPPGGSGWTGELFF.

This clone was detected many times. This CDR3 is also generated by other DNA sequences in the sample. The rearrangement joins TRBV9 to TRBJ2-2; D not certain. The CDR3 loop spans 13 amino acids. V lost 2 bases, J lost 1 base, and 3 bases lay in between. Germline V CDR1 and CDR2: SGDLS, YYNGEE. This chain's CDR3 is CASSVQNTGELFF. The CDR3 nucleotides read TGTGCCAGCAGCGTCCAGAACACCGGGGAGCTGTTTTTT.

This clone was counted many times. For the CDR3, the DNA is TGTGCCATCAGTGATGGTTGGAGGACTGAAGCTTTCTTT. This sequence encodes CAISDGWRTEAFF. The J gene is TRBJ1-1, the V gene TRBV10-3; D remains ambiguous. This CDR3 comprises 13 residues. The germline V and J ends were trimmed by 3 bases and 5 bases, with 10 bases remaining between them. Germline V CDR1 and CDR2: ENHRY, SYGVKD.

This clone is medium-sized in the sample. This rearrangement joins TRBV19 to TRBJ1-1; D call uncertain. The germline V gene encodes CDR1 LNHDA and CDR2 SQIVND (reference sequence). V lost 6 bases and J lost 0, with 11 bases in between. The CDR3 extends over 14 amino acids. Written as DNA, the CDR3 is TGTGCCAGTAGAAACAGAGCCATGAACACTGAAGCTTTCTTT. As protein: CASRNRAMNTEAFF. Filled out from reference TRBV19 and TRBJ1-1, the complete variable domain reads DGGITQSPKYLFRKEGQNVTLSCEQNLNHDAMYWYRQDPGQGLRLIYYSQIVNDFQKGDIAEGYSVSREKKESFPLTVTSAQKNPTAFYLCASRNRAMNTEAFFGQGTRLTVV.

This clone is medium-sized in the sample. The genes are TRBV28 and TRBJ1-4; TRBD1 might be the D (6 bases). CDR1 MDHEN and CDR2 SYDVKM come from the germline V gene. Trimming took off 4 bases at V and 8 bases at J, with 14 bases between the two ends. The CDR3 is 14 amino acids. As DNA, the CDR3 is TGTGCCAGCAGTTCTCCGGGACACGGCGAAAAACTGTTTTTT. This sequence encodes CASSSPGHGEKLFF.

This clone was observed at least ten times. The rearrangement joins TRBV27 to TRBJ2-3; TRBD2 aligns across 9 bases. Germline V gene lookup returns CDR1 MNHEY and CDR2 SMNVEV (reference sequence). The CDR3 runs to 15 residues. J gave up 4 bases and V 8 bases, and 10 bases lay outside the gene matches. The CDR3 region is CASYRGLAGPDTQYF. The CDR3, as DNA: TGTGCCAGCTACCGTGGGCTAGCGGGGCCAGATACGCAGTATTTT.